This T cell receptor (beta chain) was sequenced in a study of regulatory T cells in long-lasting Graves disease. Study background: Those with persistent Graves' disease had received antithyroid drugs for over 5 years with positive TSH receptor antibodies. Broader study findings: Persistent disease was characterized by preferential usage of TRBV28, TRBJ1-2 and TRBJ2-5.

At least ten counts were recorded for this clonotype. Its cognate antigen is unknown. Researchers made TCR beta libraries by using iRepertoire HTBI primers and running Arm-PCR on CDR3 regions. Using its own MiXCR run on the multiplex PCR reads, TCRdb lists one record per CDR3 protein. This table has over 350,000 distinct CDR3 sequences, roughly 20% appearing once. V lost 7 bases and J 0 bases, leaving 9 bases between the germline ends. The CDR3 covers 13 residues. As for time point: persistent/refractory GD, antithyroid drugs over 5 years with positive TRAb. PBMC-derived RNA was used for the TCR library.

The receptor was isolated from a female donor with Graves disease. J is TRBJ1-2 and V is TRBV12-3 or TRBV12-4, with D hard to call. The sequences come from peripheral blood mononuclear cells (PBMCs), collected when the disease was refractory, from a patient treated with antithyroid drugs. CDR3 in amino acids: CASTGVANYGYTF. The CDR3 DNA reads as TGTGCCAGCACTGGCGTTGCTAACTATGGCTACACCTTC.